The sequence of this TCR beta chain was determined in a study of shared clonotypes between healthy human individuals. CDR1 and CDR2 from the germline V gene are ENHRY and SYGVKD. The ends were cut back, 6 bases at V and 5 bases at J, with 11 bases in the middle. This CDR3 has 13 amino acids. Terminally differentiated effector memory CD45RA+ cells were excluded from the naive CD8 cells, which were CD45RO-negative and positively selected for CCR7. Researchers ran the assay at a deep level. Template for every sorted-subset replicate PCR totaled approximately 200 ng DNA, around 33,000 T cell genomes. Some clones are missing from TCRdb's copy, which holds only in-frame ones; the method was immunoSEQ multiplex PCR. The sample holds some 2,000,000 clones, around 96% seen once.

The receptor was isolated from a man between 18 and 29 years old in good health. The chain is built from TRBV10-3 and TRBJ2-1; D not certain. Source material: naive CD8+ T cells sorted from blood. Here the CDR3 reads CAISPDPDNEQFF. CDR3 bases: TGTGCCATCAGCCCGGACCCGGACAATGAGCAGTTCTTC.